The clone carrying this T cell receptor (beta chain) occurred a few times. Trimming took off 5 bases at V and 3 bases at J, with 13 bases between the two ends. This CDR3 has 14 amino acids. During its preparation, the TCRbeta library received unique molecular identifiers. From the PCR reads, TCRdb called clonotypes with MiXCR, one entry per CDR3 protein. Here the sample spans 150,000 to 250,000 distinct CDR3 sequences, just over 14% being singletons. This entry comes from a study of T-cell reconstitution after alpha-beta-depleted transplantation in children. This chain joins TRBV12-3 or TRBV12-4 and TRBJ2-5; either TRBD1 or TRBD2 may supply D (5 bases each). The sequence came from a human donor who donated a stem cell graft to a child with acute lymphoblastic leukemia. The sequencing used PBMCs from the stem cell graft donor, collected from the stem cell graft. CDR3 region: CASSQGRREETQYF. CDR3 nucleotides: TGTGCCAGCAGTCAGGGTAGGCGGGAAGAGACCCAGTACTTC.